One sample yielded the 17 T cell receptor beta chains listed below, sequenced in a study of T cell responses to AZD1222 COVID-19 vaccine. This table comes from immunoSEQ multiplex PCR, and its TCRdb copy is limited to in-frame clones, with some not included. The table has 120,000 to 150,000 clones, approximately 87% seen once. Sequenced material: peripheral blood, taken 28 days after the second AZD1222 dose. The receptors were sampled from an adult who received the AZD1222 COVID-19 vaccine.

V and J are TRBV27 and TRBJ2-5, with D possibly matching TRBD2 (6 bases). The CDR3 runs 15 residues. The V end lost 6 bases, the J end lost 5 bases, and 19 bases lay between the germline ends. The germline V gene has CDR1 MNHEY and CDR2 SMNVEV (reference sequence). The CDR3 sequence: CASRRGGVDAETQYF. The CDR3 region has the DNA TGTGCCAGCAGAAGGGGCGGGGTAGATGCGGAGACCCAGTACTTC.

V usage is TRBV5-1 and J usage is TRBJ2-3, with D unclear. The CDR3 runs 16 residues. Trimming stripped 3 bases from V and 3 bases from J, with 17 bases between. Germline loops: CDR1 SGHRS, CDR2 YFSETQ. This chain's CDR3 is CASSSSTDWRTDTQYF. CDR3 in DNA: TGCGCCAGCAGCTCCTCGACGGATTGGCGTACAGATACGCAGTATTTT.

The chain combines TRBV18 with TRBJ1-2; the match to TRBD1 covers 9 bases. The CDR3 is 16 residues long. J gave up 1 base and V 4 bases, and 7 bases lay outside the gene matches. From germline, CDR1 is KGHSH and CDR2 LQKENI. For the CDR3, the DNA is TGTGCCAGCTCACTCGGACAGGGGAGGAGTAACTATGGCTACACCTTC. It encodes CASSLGQGRSNYGYTF.

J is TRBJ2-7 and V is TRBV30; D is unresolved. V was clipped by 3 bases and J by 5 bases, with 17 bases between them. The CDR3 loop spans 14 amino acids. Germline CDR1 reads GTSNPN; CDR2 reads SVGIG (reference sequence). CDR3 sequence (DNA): TGTGCCTGGAGGGTCAGTTCAATCTTACACGAGCAGTACTTC. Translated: CAWRVSSILHEQYF. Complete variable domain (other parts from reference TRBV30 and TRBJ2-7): SQTIHQWPATLVQPVGSPLSLECTVEGTSNPNLYWYRQAAGRGLQLLFYSVGIGQISSEVPQNLSASRPQDRQFILSSKKLLLSDSGFYLCAWRVSSILHEQYFGPGTRLTVT.

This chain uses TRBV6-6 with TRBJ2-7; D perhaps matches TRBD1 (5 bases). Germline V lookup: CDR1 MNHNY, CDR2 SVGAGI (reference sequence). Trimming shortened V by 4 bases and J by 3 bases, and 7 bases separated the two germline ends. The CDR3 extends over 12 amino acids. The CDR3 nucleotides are TGTGCCAGCAGTTCCACAGGCTACGAGCAGTACTTC. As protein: CASSSTGYEQYF.

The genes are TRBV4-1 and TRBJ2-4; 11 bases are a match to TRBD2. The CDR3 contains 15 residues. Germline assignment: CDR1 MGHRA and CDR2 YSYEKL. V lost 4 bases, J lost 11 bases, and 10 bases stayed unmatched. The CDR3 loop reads CASSPISGGGVVQYF. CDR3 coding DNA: TGCGCCAGCAGCCCGATTAGCGGGGGGGGTGTGGTTCAGTACTTC.

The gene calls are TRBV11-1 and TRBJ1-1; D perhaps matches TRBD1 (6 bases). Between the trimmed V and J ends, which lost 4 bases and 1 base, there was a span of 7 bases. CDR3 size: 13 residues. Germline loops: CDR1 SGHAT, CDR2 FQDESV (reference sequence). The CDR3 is CASSSTGNTEAFF. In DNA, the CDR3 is TGTGCCAGCAGCTCGACAGGGAACACTGAAGCTTTCTTT.

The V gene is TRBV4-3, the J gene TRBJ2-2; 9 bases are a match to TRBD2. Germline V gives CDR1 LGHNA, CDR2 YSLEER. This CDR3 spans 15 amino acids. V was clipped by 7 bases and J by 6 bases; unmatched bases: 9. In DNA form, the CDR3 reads TGCGCCAGCATACTGGGGCGGGAGGGCCCCGGGGAGCTGTTTTTT. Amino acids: CASILGREGPGELFF.

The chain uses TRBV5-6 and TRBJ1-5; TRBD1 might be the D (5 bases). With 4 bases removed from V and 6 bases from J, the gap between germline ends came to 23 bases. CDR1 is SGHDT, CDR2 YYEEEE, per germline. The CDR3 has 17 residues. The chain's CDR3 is CASSLAAGNGAGQPQHF. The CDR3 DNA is TGTGCCAGCAGCCTGGCGGCAGGGAACGGGGCCGGTCAGCCCCAGCATTTT.

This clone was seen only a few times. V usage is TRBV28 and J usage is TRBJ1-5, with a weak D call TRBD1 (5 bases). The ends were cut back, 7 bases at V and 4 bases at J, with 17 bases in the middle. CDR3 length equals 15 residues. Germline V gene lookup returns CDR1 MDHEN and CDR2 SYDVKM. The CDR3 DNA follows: TGTGCCAGCACTAAAACGGGGGTTGGGAATCAGCCCCAGCATTTT. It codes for CASTKTGVGNQPQHF.

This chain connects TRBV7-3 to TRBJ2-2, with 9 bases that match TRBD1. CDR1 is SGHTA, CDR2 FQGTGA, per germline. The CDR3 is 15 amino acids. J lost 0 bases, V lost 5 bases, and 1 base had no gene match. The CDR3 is CASSRDRANTGELFF. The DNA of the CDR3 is TGTGCCAGCAGCCGGGACAGGGCGAACACCGGGGAGCTGTTTTTT.

As DNA, the CDR3 is TGTGCCAGCAGTTCTCCCGAGATTAGCTTCAATCAGCCCCAGCATTTT. This gives the protein CASSSPEISFNQPQHF. The V call is TRBV28, the J call TRBJ1-5; D unclear. Deletions cut 4 bases from V and 3 bases from J, with 16 bases between. This CDR3 region has 16 residues. Germline values: CDR1 MDHEN, CDR2 SYDVKM.

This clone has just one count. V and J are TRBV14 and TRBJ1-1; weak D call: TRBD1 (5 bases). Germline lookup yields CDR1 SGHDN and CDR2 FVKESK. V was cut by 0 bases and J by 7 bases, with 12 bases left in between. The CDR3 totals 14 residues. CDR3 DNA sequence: TGTGCCAGCAGCCAAGAACGCGGGGCTGTTGAAGCTTTCTTT. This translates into CASSQERGAVEAFF.

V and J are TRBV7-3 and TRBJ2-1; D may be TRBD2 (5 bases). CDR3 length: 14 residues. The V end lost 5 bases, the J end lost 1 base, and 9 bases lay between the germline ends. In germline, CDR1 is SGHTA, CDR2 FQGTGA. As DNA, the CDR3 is TGTGCCAGCAGCCGGGGTGGATCCTACAATGAGCAGTTCTTC. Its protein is CASSRGGSYNEQFF. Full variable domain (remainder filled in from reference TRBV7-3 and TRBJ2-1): GAGVSQTPSNKVTEKGKYVELRCDPISGHTALYWYRQSLGQGPEFLIYFQGTGAADDSGLPNDRFFAVRPEGSVSTLKIQRTERGDSAVYLCASSRGGSYNEQFFGPGTRLTVL.

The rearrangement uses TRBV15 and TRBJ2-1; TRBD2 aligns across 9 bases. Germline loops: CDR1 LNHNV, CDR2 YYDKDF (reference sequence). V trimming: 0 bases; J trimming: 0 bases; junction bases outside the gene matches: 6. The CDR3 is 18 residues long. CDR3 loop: CATSRDLTSGSSYNEQFF. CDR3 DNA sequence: TGTGCCACCAGCAGAGATCTGACTAGCGGCAGCTCCTACAATGAGCAGTTCTTC.

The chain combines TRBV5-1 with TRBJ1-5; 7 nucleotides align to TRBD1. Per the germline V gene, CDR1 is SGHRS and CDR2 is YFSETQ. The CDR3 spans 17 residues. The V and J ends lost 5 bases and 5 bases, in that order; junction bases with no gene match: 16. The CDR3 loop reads CASSFGPRGVGDQPQHF. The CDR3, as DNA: TGCGCCAGCAGTTTCGGTCCCAGGGGGGTAGGGGATCAGCCCCAGCATTTT. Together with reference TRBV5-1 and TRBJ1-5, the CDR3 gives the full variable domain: KAGVTQTPRYLIKTRGQQVTLSCSPISGHRSVSWYQQTPGQGLQFLFEYFSETQRNKGNFPGRFSGRQFSNSRSEMNVSTLELGDSALYLCASSFGPRGVGDQPQHFGDGTRLSIL.

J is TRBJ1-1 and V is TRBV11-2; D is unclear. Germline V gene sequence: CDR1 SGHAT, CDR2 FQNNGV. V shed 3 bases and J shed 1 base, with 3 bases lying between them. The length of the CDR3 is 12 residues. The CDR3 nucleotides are TGTGCCAGCAGCTTCACGAACACTGAAGCTTTCTTT. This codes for CASSFTNTEAFF.